This T cell receptor (beta chain) comes out of a study of PD-1 blockade in classical Hodgkin lymphoma. Brentuximab vedotin exposure varied, and every patient relapsed after autologous stem cell transplantation. The protocol was immunoSEQ multiplex PCR, while the TCRdb copy is restricted to in-frame clones and leaves out a portion. The data show approximately 160,000 clones, about 78% seen once. The V gene end was trimmed by 4 bases and the J gene end by 7 bases; junction bases not matched to a gene: 6. CDR1 is SGHNT, CDR2 YENEEA, per germline. This CDR3 comprises 16 residues. As to this clone: Its antigen is undetermined.

Study-wide results and caveats: Diminished baseline TCR diversity has been reported in newly diagnosed patients relative to healthy donors. Why the repertoires differ is still unclear, perhaps disease activity or prior therapy. Individuals who commenced nivolumab within less than 1 year of ASCT were excluded.

This chain links TRBV11-3 with TRBJ2-1; 14 bases are a match to TRBD2. The sequences come from peripheral blood mononuclear cells (PBMCs), collected before the second cycle of nivolumab. The receptor was derived from a human donor with classical Hodgkin lymphoma. The CDR3 nucleotides are TGTGCCAGCAGCTCCCGGGGGACTAGCGGGAGTAATGAGCAGTTCTTC. It encodes CASSSRGTSGSNEQFF. Based on the CDR3 plus reference TRBV11-3 and TRBJ2-1, the full variable domain is EAGVVQSPRYKIIEKKQPVAFWCNPISGHNTLYWYLQNLGQGPELLIRYENEEAVDDSQLPKDRFSAERLKGVDSTLKIQPAELGDSAVYLCASSSRGTSGSNEQFFGPGTRLTVL.